These T cell receptor beta chains were read from a single sample in a study of blood T cell repertoires in COVID-19. The method was immunoSEQ multiplex PCR; TCRdb's version includes in-frame clones alone and lacks a portion of them. The sample contains 80,000 to 100,000 clones, roughly 80% of which appear only once. The material sequenced was peripheral blood. These TCRs come from a man between 60 and 75 years old with acute or convalescent COVID-19. Both conserved end residues are trimmed from each CDR3.

TRBV5-5	TRBJ2-1	10	ASSRDYNEQF
TRBV3-1/TRBV3-2	TRBJ1-3	13	ASSPSLSSGNTIY
TRBV4-3	TRBJ1-1	12	ASSQLGGHTEAF
TRBV4-1	TRBJ2-2	16	ASSQDLVLAGGPGELF
TRBV27	TRBJ2-1	13	ASSSGLAGFNEQF
TRBV4-3	TRBJ2-7	13	ASSRLADSSYEQY
TRBV10-2	TRBJ2-5	12	ASGTGGLRETQY
TRBV5-1	TRBJ2-7	15	ASSLFDDSGRVYEQY
TRBV4-3	TRBJ2-7	13	ASSQIRDSRYEQY
TRBV10-3	TRBJ2-1	11	AISGTGTGEQF
TRBV18	TRBJ2-7	10	ASSETPYEQY
TRBV28	TRBJ2-7	14	ASSFNARTGVYEQY
TRBV3-1/TRBV3-2	TRBJ2-3	14	ASSLGLAGFADTQY
TRBV5-1	TRBJ2-7	12	ASSLEGGSYEQY
TRBV14	TRBJ1-1	17	ASSQVRFLSGGLGAEAF
TRBV18	TRBJ1-5	11	ASSPSFEEPQH
TRBV10-3	TRBJ2-7	13	AISESSGVSYEQY
TRBV10-3	TRBJ2-7	13	AIRGDGTAPYEQY
TRBV10-2	TRBJ1-1	12	ASILGQAKTEAF
TRBV19	TRBJ1-1	10	ASRRTNTEAF
TRBV3-1/TRBV3-2	TRBJ2-7	15	ASSQESLTGQTYEQY
TRBV28	TRBJ1-6	14	ASSFLSVGYNSPLH
TRBV6-4	TRBJ2-3	15	ASSDSPSDTNTDTQY
TRBV27	TRBJ1-5	11	ASSFRSNQPQH
TRBV3-1/TRBV3-2	TRBJ2-4	12	ASSLQVAKNIQY
TRBV6-6	TRBJ2-7	13	ASSYSRQGRGEQY
TRBV28	TRBJ1-1	12	ASSFSGMNTEAF
TRBV6-5	TRBJ1-1	13	ASSTPTGEDTEAF
TRBV28	TRBJ2-1	14	ASSSRVGSSYNEQF
TRBV28	TRBJ1-4	12	ASSLVDSNEKLF
TRBV29-1	TRBJ2-7	12	SVGGDRLSYEQY
TRBV29-1	TRBJ2-7	12	SVEPSGAPYEQY
TRBV7-9	TRBJ1-5	12	ASSLGQSNQPQH
TRBV11-2	TRBJ2-7	17	ASSFLQGWAGATSYEQY
TRBV28	TRBJ2-2	13	ASSSDSSNTGELF
TRBV16	TRBJ2-2	15	ASSRTETNLNTGELF
TRBV6-5	TRBJ2-7	13	ASSPIRGGLGEQY